This T cell receptor beta chain came from a study of control samples from healthy donors and cancer patients. Generated by immunoSEQ multiplex PCR, the TCRdb table keeps only in-frame clones and is missing some. This table holds about 160,000 clones, approximately 94% found once. V lost 4 bases and J 3 bases, leaving 10 bases between the germline ends. Per the germline V gene, CDR1 is SGHRS and CDR2 is YFSETQ. This CDR3 contains 13 residues. This TCR was sampled from a man between 60 and 75 years old with colorectal cancer. The sequenced material came from PBMCs. The chain employs TRBV5-1 and TRBJ1-2, with D perhaps TRBD1 (5 bases). The chain's CDR3 is CASSVGHDYGYTF. The DNA for the CDR3 is TGCGCCAGCAGCGTCGGACACGACTATGGCTACACCTTC. The whole variable domain, remainder taken from reference TRBV5-1 and TRBJ1-2, is KAGVTQTPRYLIKTRGQQVTLSCSPISGHRSVSWYQQTPGQGLQFLFEYFSETQRNKGNFPGRFSGRQFSNSRSEMNVSTLELGDSALYLCASSVGHDYGYTFGSGTRLTVV.